This T cell receptor beta chain came from a study of CD8 T cells in Susac syndrome. Controls matched for age and sex were healthy donors. RNA, at about 0.45 to 1 ug, was reverse transcribed with random hexamers. immunoSEQ multiplex PCR amplified TCR beta CDR3 across 54 Vbeta, 13 Jbeta. In TCRdb, the immunoSEQ multiplex PCR reads were re-called with MiXCR into one record per CDR3 protein. The table shows roughly 200,000 distinct CDR3 sequences, with roughly 95% occurring only once. The sample taken for sequencing was CD4+ T cells from PBMCs. The receptor was isolated from a human donor in good health.

CDR3 nucleotide sequence: TGTGCCAGCAGCGTATGGGGGACCGGGGAGCTGTTTTTT. Encoded protein: CASSVWGTGELFF. The chain uses TRBV9 and TRBJ2-2; perhaps D is TRBD1 or TRBD2 (5 bases each). The V end lost 1 base, the J end lost 5 bases, and 6 bases lay between the germline ends. CDR3 length equals 13 residues. Germline CDR1 is SGDLS and CDR2 is YYNGEE. The full variable domain, with the rest looked up from reference TRBV9 and TRBJ2-2, is DSGVTQTPKHLITATGQRVTLRCSPRSGDLSVYWYQQSLDQGLQFLIQYYNGEERAKGNILERFSAQQFPDLHSELNLSSLELGDSALYFCASSVWGTGELFFGEGSRLTVL.